Listed here is a single TCR beta chain. This entry is derived from a study of T cell changes during pregnancy in multiple sclerosis. CDR1 is MDHEN, CDR2 SYDVKM, per germline. J was trimmed by 4 bases and V by 6 bases; bases with no gene match: 6. The CDR3 is 15 residues long. Generated by immunoSEQ multiplex PCR, the TCRdb table keeps only in-frame clones and is missing some. The table lists roughly 27,000 clones, about nine tenths of them singletons. The clonotype comes from a female donor with multiple sclerosis, enrolled in a pregnancy study. This chain connects TRBV28 to TRBJ1-6; TRBD1 matches at 7 bases. Here the sequenced sample was CD8+ T cells from peripheral blood mononuclear cells, taken in the second trimester of pregnancy. CDR3 protein: CASRDRTTYNSPLHF. The DNA of the CDR3 is TGTGCCAGCAGGGACAGGACAACGTATAATTCACCCCTCCACTTT.